Given below is one TCR beta chain in context. Its antigen remains undetermined. Base qualities were left out, and no much larger clone turns up one base away. The CDR3 measures 19 amino acids from cysteine to phenylalanine. Only the CDR3 DNA is retained, 57 bases long and in frame from the first base. Via the germline V gene, CDR1 is MGHDK and CDR2 SYGVNS. V loses 2 bases at its end and J loses 1 base; junction bases beyond the gene matches: 8. The source of the sample is a study of CD8 T cells in ankylosing spondylitis (dated by TCRdb to about 2017). Regarding the research as a whole: To find TCR variants linked to disease, the study profiled T cell receptor beta repertoires in ankylosing spondylitis patients and healthy donors. The whole study cohort included about a hundred healthy donors and 20 to 25 ankylosing spondylitis patients. Peripheral blood was sampled, and synovial fluid was additionally collected from ankylosing spondylitis patients. Summary of the overall study and its limitations: Significant enrichment of the disease-linked clones was reported in matched synovial fluid samples from ankylosing spondylitis patients. Blood from ankylosing spondylitis patients appeared to be characterized by a TCR beta motif made up of about 8 highly homologous amino acid variants. A CD8+ phenotype was shown by the disease-linked clones, which were found at relatively low frequencies in peripheral blood. Some motif variants had previously been reported in the synovial fluid and blood of reactive arthritis patients, which suggests shared mechanisms of disease initiation.

The instrument given in TCRdb is Illumina HiSeq 2500. TCR beta libraries were prepared by quantitative 5'-RACE with molecular barcodes. In the authors' own workflow: A new computational method based on a probabilistic model of VDJ rearrangement was used to identify disease-linked TCR variants. The public reads were reprocessed in TCRdb via fastp at Q25 and MiXCR, keeping in-frame beta chains. Identical CDR3 protein sequences are pooled into one entry, listed with their most common genes and DNA. TCRdb, not the original authors, processed these V and J calls. This sample holds approximately 200,000 distinct CDR3 sequences; 9.5% to 15% were observed only once. The ten biggest clones cover approximately 17% of the sample.

Recombination joined TRBV25-1 with TRBJ2-2; the central 12 bases match TRBD2. What was sequenced was blood, either unsorted or a sorted T cell fraction (not recorded which). The sequence derives from a male donor with ankylosing spondylitis or in good health (not recorded which). The nucleotide sequence reads as follows: TGTGCCAGCAGTGAAAGGAGGGCTAGCGGGGGGGGGAACACCGGGGAGCTGTTTTTT. It translates as CASSERRASGGGNTGELFF.